A single sample is the source of the 25 T cell receptor beta chains below, sequenced in a study of breast tumors, draining lymph nodes, adjacent tissues. TCRdb independently ran MiXCR on the multiplex PCR reads; one entry per CDR3 protein. Of fewer than 15,000 distinct CDR3 sequences in the sample, around three fifths are singletons; the top ten hold about 53%. Sample: tumor-adjacent breast tissue. The receptors here all came from a female donor with breast cancer. Some clones in this sample may be carry-over from other donors' samples.

CDR3 bases: TGTGCCAGCAGTGACCGGAGCTCCTATAATTCACCCCTCCACTTT. It yields the protein CASSDRSSYNSPLHF. The rearrangement uses TRBV25-1 and TRBJ1-6; unclear D gene. Per the germline V gene, CDR1 is MGHDK and CDR2 is SYGVNS. V was shortened by 3 bases and J by 0 bases, with 6 bases between the two germline ends. The CDR3 loop spans 15 amino acids.

Points on this clonotype: At one end, the junction sequence differs from germline, possibly due to a read error. V usage is TRBV6-1 and J usage is TRBJ2-7, with 7 bases fitting TRBD2. The CDR3 has 15 residues. Germline CDR1 reads MNHNS; CDR2 reads SASEGT. Here the CDR3 DNA reads TGTGCCAGCAGATCTAGCGGTAGGACTTCCTGCGAGCAGTACTTC. Protein product: CASRSSGRTSCEQYF.

This clonotype is termed medium-sized. V and J are TRBV7-9 and TRBJ2-3; 10 bases map to TRBD2. The V and J ends lost 5 bases and 2 bases, in that order; junction bases with no gene match: 10. The CDR3 loop spans 17 amino acids. Germline V gives CDR1 SEHNR, CDR2 FQNEAQ (reference sequence). The CDR3: CASSPVRLAGVTDTQYF. CDR3 nucleotide sequence: TGTGCCAGCAGCCCAGTCCGCCTAGCGGGAGTCACAGATACGCAGTATTTT. The whole variable domain, filled in from reference TRBV7-9 and TRBJ2-3, reads DTGVSQNPRHKITKRGQNVTFRCDPISEHNRLYWYRQTLGQGPEFLTYFQNEAQLEKSRLLSDRFSAERPKGSFSTLEIQRTEQGDSAMYLCASSPVRLAGVTDTQYFGPGTRLTVL.

With regard to this clonotype: Germline is not matched at one junction end, which may reflect a read error. The rearrangement links TRBV5-8 to TRBJ2-1; perhaps TRBD2 as D (5 bases). Germline assignment: CDR1 SGHTS and CDR2 YDEGEE. The CDR3 runs to 15 residues. The CDR3 region has the DNA TGTGCCAGCAGCTTGGCCGGGGAGCCCTATAATGGGCAGTTCTTC. As protein: CASSLAGEPYNGQFF.

V is TRBV15 and J is TRBJ1-6; the D gene is possibly TRBD1 (5 bases). Germline assignment: CDR1 LNHNV and CDR2 YYDKDF (reference sequence). This CDR3 is 17 amino acids long. V was shortened by 0 bases and J by 7 bases, with 16 bases between the two germline ends. In DNA form, the CDR3 reads TGTGCCACCAGCAGAGAAGCAAGGACCGGGGGAAATTCACCCCTCCACTTT. Translating it yields CATSREARTGGNSPLHF.

The CDR3 nucleotides are TGTGCCATCAGTGCCCCTGAGACTAGCACAGATACGCAGCATTTT. This codes for CAISAPETSTDTQHF. The chain is built from TRBV10-3 and TRBJ2-3; D ambiguous. Gene TRBJ1-5 matches the end of the DNA better, so the J call may be wrong. Germline CDR1 and CDR2: ENHRY and SYGVKD. This CDR3 has 15 residues.

The chain joins TRBV20-1 to TRBJ2-3, with 14 bases matching TRBD2. The CDR3 contains 13 residues. The V gene's germline CDR1 is DFQATT and CDR2 SNEGSKA (reference sequence). The CDR3 bases are TGCAGCGGGACTAGCGGGAGTACAGATACGCAGTATTTT. Translated, it gives CSGTSGSTDTQYF.

The chain employs TRBV9 and TRBJ2-1, with D perhaps TRBD1 (6 bases). Trimming shortened V by 4 bases and J by 3 bases, and 11 bases separated the two germline ends. Germline assignment: CDR1 SGDLS and CDR2 YYNGEE. This CDR3 comprises 14 residues. CDR3 in amino acids: CASSILDSYNEQFF. Written as DNA, the CDR3 is TGTGCCAGCAGCATCCTGGACAGCTACAATGAGCAGTTCTTC.

This sequence joins TRBV29-1 and TRBJ2-2; D remains unclear. The ends were cut back, 7 bases at V and 1 base at J, with 7 bases in the middle. The CDR3 is 12 residues long. In germline, CDR1 is SQVTM, CDR2 ANQGSEA. The CDR3: CSGKRNTGELFF. CDR3 DNA: TGCAGCGGAAAACGGAACACCGGGGAGCTGTTTTTT.

Notes on this clonotype: A much larger clone lies one base from this, so it may be a read error. V and J are TRBV5-1 and TRBJ2-5; TRBD1 matches at 10 bases. The CDR3 totals 14 residues. Trimming cost V 5 bases and J 9 bases; bases outside gene matches: 10. The germline CDR1 and CDR2 sequences are SGHRS and YFSETQ. For the CDR3, the DNA is TGCGCCAGCAGACGGACAGGGGGGCAGGACGCCCAGTACTTC. Translation gives CASRRTGGQDAQYF. Complete variable domain (other parts from reference TRBV5-1 and TRBJ2-5): KAGVTQTPRYLIKTRGQQVTLSCSPISGHRSVSWYQQTPGQGLQFLFEYFSETQRNKGNFPGRFSGRQFSNSRSEMNVSTLELGDSALYLCASRRTGGQDAQYFGPGTRLLVL.

About this clonotype itself: A junction boundary mismatches the germline segment, possibly from a read error. This chain connects TRBV5-1 to TRBJ1-4; a possible D gene is TRBD1 (6 bases). The germline CDR1 and CDR2 sequences are SGHRS and YFSETQ. The CDR3 spans 16 residues. This CDR3 is CASSLLPGQTDEKPFF. CDR3 in DNA: TGCGCCAGCAGCTTACTTCCAGGACAGACTGATGAAAAACCGTTTTTT.

The chain employs TRBV10-3 and TRBJ1-6, with 10 nucleotides matching TRBD1. This CDR3 spans 13 amino acids. V lost 10 bases and J lost 8; bases outside the gene matches: 5. Germline loops: CDR1 ENHRY, CDR2 SYGVKD. The CDR3 protein is CATRQGADSPLHF. In nucleotides, the CDR3 is TGTGCCACCAGACAGGGGGCGGATTCACCCCTCCACTTT.

The genes are TRBV20-1 and TRBJ1-6, with 9 bases that match TRBD1. The CDR3 loop spans 15 amino acids. Trimming at V came to 5 bases and at J to 7 bases, leaving 9 bases not matched to a gene. From germline, CDR1 is DFQATT and CDR2 SNEGSKA (reference sequence). This chain's CDR3 is CSAFKPGTGNSPLHF. The CDR3 nucleotides read TGCAGTGCTTTTAAACCCGGGACAGGGAATTCACCCCTCCACTTT.

In its sample, this clonotype is medium-sized. CDR3: CASSEAGGLGSYEQYF. The CDR3 DNA reads as TGTGCCAGCAGTGAAGCGGGGGGGCTTGGGTCCTACGAGCAGTACTTC. The V gene is TRBV2, the J gene TRBJ2-7; D might be TRBD2 (7 bases). Germline-derived CDR1 and CDR2 are SNHLY and FYNNEI. V gave up 0 bases and J gave up 1 base, with 13 bases separating them. There are 16 residues in the CDR3.

This sequence joins TRBV2 and TRBJ1-5, with TRBD1 matching 8 bases. The V gene's germline CDR1 is SNHLY and CDR2 FYNNEI. V shed 7 bases and J 4 bases; nucleotides not matched to a gene: 6. The CDR3 totals 14 residues. CDR3 sequence reads: CASKDRALNQPQHF. CDR3 DNA sequence: TGTGCCAGCAAGGACAGGGCACTAAATCAGCCCCAGCATTTT.

This clonotype was observed at least ten times. The V and J genes are TRBV15 and TRBJ1-4; D not certain. This CDR3 has 15 amino acids. V was cut by 0 bases and J by 8 bases, with 13 bases left in between. CDR1 and CDR2 from the germline V gene are LNHNV and YYDKDF (reference sequence). Here the CDR3 DNA reads TGTGCCACCAGCAGAGATAGCAGAGGAGGCGAAAAACTGTTTTTT. It codes for CATSRDSRGGEKLFF.

This rearrangement joins TRBV7-9 to TRBJ2-1, with 7 bases aligning to TRBD2. The CDR3 totals 16 residues. CDR1 is SEHNR and CDR2 is FQNEAQ in the germline V gene (reference sequence). Trimming took 1 base from V and 4 from J; bases not matched to a gene: 7. CDR3 sequence (DNA): TGTGCCAGCAGCTTAGGGGGGGACTATCGGTACAATGAGCAGTTCTTC. It translates to CASSLGGDYRYNEQFF.

V usage is TRBV20-1 and J usage is TRBJ1-3; no clear D. V dropped 3 bases and J dropped 4 bases, with 7 bases sitting between them. Germline CDR1 is DFQATT and CDR2 is SNEGSKA (reference sequence). This CDR3 is 12 amino acids long. The CDR3 DNA sequence: TGCAGTGCTAGGACAAACGGAAACACCATATATTTT. Encoded protein: CSARTNGNTIYF.

This sequence joins TRBV7-2 and TRBJ2-3; no clear D. CDR1 is SGHTA and CDR2 is FQGNSA in the germline V gene. The CDR3 covers 14 residues. Trimming pared 0 bases from V and 7 bases from J, leaving 11 bases between. The CDR3 DNA reads TGTGCCAGCAGCTTAGCGGGTAGAACACATACGCAGTATTTT. This gives the protein CASSLAGRTHTQYF.

This clonotype has only one observation. Written as DNA, the CDR3 is TGCAGCGTTGCGGAGGTTAATGAAAAACTGTTTTTT. Translation gives CSVAEVNEKLFF. The chain carries TRBV29-1 and TRBJ1-4, with no clear D. In germline, CDR1 is SQVTM, CDR2 ANQGSEA. V dropped 4 bases and J dropped 4 bases, with 7 bases sitting between them. CDR3 length: 12 amino acids.

By proportion, this clonotype is medium-sized. This rearrangement joins TRBV7-8 to TRBJ2-7, with 8 bases aligning to TRBD2. Looked up from germline, CDR1 is SGHVS and CDR2 is FQNEAQ. Trimming at V came to 2 bases and at J to 2 bases, leaving 5 bases not matched to a gene. This CDR3 has 15 residues. CDR3: CASSLSTGGTYEQYF. The CDR3 region has the DNA TGTGCCAGCAGCTTAAGCACGGGGGGGACCTACGAGCAGTACTTC. Combining the CDR3 with reference TRBV7-8 and TRBJ2-7 gives the whole variable domain GAGVSQSPRYKVAKRGQDVALRCDPISGHVSLFWYQQALGQGPEFLTYFQNEAQLDKSGLPSDRFFAERPEGSVSTLKIQRTQQEDSAVYLCASSLSTGGTYEQYFGPGTRLTVT.

This sequence joins TRBV24-1 and TRBJ2-3; weak D call: TRBD2 (6 bases). The CDR3 covers 14 residues. V was clipped by 8 bases and J by 2 bases, with 13 bases between them. Germline loops: CDR1 KGHDR, CDR2 SFDVKD. The CDR3 DNA reads as TGTGCCACCAAGGGGACTGGAATCACAGATACGCAGTATTTT. This gives the protein CATKGTGITDTQYF.

CDR3 sequence reads: CATSLGTAQETQYF. Written as DNA, the CDR3 is TGTGCCACCAGTCTAGGGACGGCCCAAGAGACCCAGTACTTC. V usage is TRBV24-1 and J usage is TRBJ2-5; D might be TRBD1 or TRBD2, each matching 5 bases. This CDR3 contains 14 residues. V lost 6 bases to trimming and J lost 1 base, with 11 bases between them. Germline lookup yields CDR1 KGHDR and CDR2 SFDVKD.

The rearrangement links TRBV12-3 or TRBV12-4 to TRBJ1-4; unclear D gene. The CDR3 length is 15 residues. Deletions cut 5 bases from V and 7 bases from J, with 17 bases between. The CDR3 protein is CASSRGPGGSEKLFF. In DNA, the CDR3 is TGTGCCAGCAGTCGTGGGCCGGGAGGGAGTGAAAAACTGTTTTTT.

This clonotype was recorded only once. The chain joins TRBV7-9 to TRBJ2-3, with no clear D. CDR3 size: 16 residues. From germline, CDR1 is SEHNR and CDR2 FQNEAQ (reference sequence). Trimming removed 2 bases from V and 2 bases from J, with 14 bases in between. The CDR3 is CASSLRSARDTDTQYF. The CDR3 DNA sequence: TGTGCCAGCAGCTTAAGATCGGCCAGAGACACAGATACGCAGTATTTT.